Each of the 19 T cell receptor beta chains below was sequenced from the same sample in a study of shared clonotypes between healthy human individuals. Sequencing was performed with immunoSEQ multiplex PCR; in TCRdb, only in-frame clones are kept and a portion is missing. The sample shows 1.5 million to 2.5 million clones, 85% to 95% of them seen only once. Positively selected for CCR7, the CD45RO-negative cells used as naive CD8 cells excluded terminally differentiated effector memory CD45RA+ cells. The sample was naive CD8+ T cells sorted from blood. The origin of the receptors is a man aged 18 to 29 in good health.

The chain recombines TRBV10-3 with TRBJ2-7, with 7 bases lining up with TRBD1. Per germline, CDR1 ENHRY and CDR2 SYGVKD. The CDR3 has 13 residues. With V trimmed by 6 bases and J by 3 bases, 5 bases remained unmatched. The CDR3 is CAIRPGTDYEQYF. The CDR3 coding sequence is TGTGCCATCAGACCCGGGACAGACTACGAGCAGTACTTC.

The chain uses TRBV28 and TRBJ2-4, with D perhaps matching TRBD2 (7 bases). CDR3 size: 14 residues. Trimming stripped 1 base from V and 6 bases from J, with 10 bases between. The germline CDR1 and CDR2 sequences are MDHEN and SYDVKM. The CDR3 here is CASSLSGEGNIQYF. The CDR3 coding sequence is TGTGCCAGCAGTTTATCAGGGGAGGGAAACATTCAGTACTTC.

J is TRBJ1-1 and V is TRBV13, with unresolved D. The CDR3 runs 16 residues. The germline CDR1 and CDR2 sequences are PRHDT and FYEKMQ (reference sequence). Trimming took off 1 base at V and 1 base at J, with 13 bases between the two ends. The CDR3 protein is CASSLATGNPNTEAFF. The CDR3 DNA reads TGTGCCAGCAGCTTAGCCACGGGCAACCCGAACACTGAAGCTTTCTTT.

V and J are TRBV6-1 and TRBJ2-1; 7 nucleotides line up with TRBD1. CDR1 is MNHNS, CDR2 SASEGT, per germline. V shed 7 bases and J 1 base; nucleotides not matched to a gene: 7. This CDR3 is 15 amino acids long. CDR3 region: CASITGEFSYNEQFF. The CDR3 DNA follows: TGTGCCAGCATCACAGGGGAATTTTCCTACAATGAGCAGTTCTTC.

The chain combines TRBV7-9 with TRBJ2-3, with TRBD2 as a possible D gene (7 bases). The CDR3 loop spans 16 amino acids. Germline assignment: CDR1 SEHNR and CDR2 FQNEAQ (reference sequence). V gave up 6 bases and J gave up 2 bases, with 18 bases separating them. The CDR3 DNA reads TGTGCCAGCAGTCCCTCGGGGGGCCATTACACAGATACGCAGTATTTT. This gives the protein CASSPSGGHYTDTQYF.

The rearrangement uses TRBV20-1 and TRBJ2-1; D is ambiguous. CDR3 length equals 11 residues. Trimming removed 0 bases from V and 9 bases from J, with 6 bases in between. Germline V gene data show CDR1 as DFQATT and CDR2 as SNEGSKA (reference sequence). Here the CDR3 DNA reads TGCAGTGCTAGAGATATCAGTGAGCAGTTCTTC. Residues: CSARDISEQFF.

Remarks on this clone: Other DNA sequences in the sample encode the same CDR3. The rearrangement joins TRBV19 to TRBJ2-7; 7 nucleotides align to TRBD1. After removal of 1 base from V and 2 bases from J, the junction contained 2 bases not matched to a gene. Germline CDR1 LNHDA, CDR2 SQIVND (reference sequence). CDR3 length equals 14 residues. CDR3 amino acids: CASSIGDRAYEQYF. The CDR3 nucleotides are TGTGCCAGTAGTATAGGGGACAGAGCCTACGAGCAGTACTTC.

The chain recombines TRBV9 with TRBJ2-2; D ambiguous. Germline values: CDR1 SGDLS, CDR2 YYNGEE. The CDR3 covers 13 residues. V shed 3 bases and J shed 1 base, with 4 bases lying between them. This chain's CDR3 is CASSDMNTGELFF. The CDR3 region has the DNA TGTGCCAGCAGCGATATGAACACCGGGGAGCTGTTTTTT.

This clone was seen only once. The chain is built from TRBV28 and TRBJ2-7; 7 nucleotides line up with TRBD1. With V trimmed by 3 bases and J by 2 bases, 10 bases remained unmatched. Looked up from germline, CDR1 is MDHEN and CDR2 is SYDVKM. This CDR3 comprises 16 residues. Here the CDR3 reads CASSFRPTGSPYEQYF. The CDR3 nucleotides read TGTGCCAGCAGTTTCCGTCCGACAGGGTCCCCCTACGAGCAGTACTTC. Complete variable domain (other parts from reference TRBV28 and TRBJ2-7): DVKVTQSSRYLVKRTGEKVFLECVQDMDHENMFWYRQDPGLGLRLIYFSYDVKMKEKGDIPEGYSVSREKKERFSLILESASTNQTSMYLCASSFRPTGSPYEQYFGPGTRLTVT.

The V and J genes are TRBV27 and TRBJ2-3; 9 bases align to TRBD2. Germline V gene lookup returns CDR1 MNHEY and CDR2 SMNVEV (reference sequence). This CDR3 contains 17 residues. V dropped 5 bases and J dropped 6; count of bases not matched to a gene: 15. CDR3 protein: CASSPLRVAGEGDTQYF. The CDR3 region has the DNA TGTGCCAGCAGTCCACTCCGGGTAGCGGGGGAGGGGGATACGCAGTATTTT.

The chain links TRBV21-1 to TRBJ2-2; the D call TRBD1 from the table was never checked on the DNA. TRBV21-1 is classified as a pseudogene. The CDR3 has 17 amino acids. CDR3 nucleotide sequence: TGTGCCAGCAGCAAAGCGGTGACAGGAGCGAACACCGGGGAGCTGTTTTTT. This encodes CASSKAVTGANTGELFF.

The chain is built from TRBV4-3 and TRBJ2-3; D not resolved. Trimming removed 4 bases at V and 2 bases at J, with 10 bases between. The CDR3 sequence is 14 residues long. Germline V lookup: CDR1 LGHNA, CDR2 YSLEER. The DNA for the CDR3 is TGCGCCAGCAGCCCCATGGATTCCACAGATACGCAGTATTTT. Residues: CASSPMDSTDTQYF.

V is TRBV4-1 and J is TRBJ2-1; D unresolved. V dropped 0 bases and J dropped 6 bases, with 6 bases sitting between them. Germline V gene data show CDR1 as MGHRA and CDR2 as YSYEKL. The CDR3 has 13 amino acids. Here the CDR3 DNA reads TGCGCCAGCAGCCAAGATCTGATCAATGAGCAGTTCTTC. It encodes CASSQDLINEQFF.

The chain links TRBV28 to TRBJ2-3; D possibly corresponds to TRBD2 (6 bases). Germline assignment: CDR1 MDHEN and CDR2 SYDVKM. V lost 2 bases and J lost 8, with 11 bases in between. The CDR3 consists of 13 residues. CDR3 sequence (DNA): TGTGCCAGCAGTTTAAGTTTAGCGGCTACGCAGTATTTT. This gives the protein CASSLSLAATQYF.

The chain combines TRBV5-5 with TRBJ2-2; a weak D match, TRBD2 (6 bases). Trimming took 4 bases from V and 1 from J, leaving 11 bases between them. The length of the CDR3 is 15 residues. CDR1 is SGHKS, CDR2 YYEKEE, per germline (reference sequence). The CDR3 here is CASSLVGGNTGELFF. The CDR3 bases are TGTGCCAGCAGCCTGGTCGGGGGGAACACCGGGGAGCTGTTTTTT. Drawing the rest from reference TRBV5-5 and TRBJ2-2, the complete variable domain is DAGVTQSPTHLIKTRGQQVTLRCSPISGHKSVSWYQQVLGQGPQFIFQYYEKEERGRGNFPDRFSARQFPNYSSELNVNALLLGDSALYLCASSLVGGNTGELFFGEGSRLTVL.

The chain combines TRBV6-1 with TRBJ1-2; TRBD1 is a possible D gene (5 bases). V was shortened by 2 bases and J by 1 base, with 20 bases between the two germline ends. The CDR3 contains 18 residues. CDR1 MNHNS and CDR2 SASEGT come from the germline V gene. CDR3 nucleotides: TGTGCCAGCAGTGAAATATTTGGGCAGACAGACTTTAACTATGGCTACACCTTC. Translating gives CASSEIFGQTDFNYGYTF.

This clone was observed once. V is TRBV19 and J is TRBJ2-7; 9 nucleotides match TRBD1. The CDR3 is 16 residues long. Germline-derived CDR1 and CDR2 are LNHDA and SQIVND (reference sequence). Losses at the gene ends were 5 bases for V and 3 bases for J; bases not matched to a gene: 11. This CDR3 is CASSSSWGQGFYEQYF. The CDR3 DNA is TGTGCCAGTAGTTCGAGTTGGGGACAGGGTTTCTACGAGCAGTACTTC. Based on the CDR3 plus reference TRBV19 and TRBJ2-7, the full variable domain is DGGITQSPKYLFRKEGQNVTLSCEQNLNHDAMYWYRQDPGQGLRLIYYSQIVNDFQKGDIAEGYSVSREKKESFPLTVTSAQKNPTAFYLCASSSSWGQGFYEQYFGPGTRLTVT.

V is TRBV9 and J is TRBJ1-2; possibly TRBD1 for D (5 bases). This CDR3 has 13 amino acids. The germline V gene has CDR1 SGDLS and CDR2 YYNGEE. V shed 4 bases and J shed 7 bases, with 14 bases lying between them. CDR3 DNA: TGTGCCAGCAGCTCCTACCTGGGGGTTGGCTACACCTTC. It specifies CASSSYLGVGYTF.

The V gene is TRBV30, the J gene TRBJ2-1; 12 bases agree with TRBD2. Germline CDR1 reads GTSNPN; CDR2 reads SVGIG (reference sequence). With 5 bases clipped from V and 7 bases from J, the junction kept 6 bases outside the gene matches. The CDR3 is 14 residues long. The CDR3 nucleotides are TGTGCCTGGTCCCTAGCGGGGGGGGCTAATGAGCAGTTCTTC. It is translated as CAWSLAGGANEQFF.